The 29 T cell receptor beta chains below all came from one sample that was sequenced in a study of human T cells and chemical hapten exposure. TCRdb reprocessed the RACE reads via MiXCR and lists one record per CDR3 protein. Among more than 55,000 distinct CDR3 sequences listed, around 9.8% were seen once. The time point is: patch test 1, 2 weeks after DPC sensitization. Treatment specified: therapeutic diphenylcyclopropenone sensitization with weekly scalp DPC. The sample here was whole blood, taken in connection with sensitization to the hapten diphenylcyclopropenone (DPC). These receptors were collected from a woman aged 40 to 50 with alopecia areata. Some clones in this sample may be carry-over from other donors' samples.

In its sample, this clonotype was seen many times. As DNA, the CDR3 is TGTGCCAGCACCCCGGCTAGCGGGGGGGCCATTGAGCAGTTCTTC. Its translation: CASTPASGGAIEQFF. This chain uses TRBV28 with TRBJ2-1, with TRBD2 matching 12 bases. Germline V CDR1 and CDR2: MDHEN, SYDVKM. The CDR3 is 15 residues long. V gave up 7 bases and J gave up 9 bases; unmatched junction bases: 10.

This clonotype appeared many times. The CDR3: CASSRGGGEQYF. CDR3 DNA sequence: TGTGCCAGCAGCCGTGGGGGCGGGGAGCAGTACTTC. The V and J genes are TRBV2 and TRBJ2-7; weak D call: TRBD1 (6 bases). The CDR3 contains 12 residues. The germline V gene encodes CDR1 SNHLY and CDR2 FYNNEI. V lost 6 bases and J 7 bases, leaving 13 bases between the germline ends.

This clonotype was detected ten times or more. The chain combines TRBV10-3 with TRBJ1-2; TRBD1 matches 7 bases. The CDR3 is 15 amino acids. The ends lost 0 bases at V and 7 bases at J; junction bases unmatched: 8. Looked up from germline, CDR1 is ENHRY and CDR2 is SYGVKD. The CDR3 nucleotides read TGTGCCATCAGTGAGTCGATGGAGGGGGCGCGTGGCTACACCTTC. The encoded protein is CAISESMEGARGYTF.

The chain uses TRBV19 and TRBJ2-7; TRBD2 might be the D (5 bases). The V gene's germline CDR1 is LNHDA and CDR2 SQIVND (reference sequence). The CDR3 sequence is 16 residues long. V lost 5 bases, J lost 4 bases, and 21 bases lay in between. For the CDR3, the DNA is TGTGCCAGTAGTCCGGCGGTGGGGAGCATTCTTTACGAGCAGTACTTC. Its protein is CASSPAVGSILYEQYF. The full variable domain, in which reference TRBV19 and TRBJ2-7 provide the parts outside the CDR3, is DGGITQSPKYLFRKEGQNVTLSCEQNLNHDAMYWYRQDPGQGLRLIYYSQIVNDFQKGDIAEGYSVSREKKESFPLTVTSAQKNPTAFYLCASSPAVGSILYEQYFGPGTRLTVT.

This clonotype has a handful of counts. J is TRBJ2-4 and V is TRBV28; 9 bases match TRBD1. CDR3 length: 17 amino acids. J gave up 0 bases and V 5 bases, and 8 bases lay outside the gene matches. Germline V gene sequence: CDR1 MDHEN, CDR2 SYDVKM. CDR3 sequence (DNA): TGTGCCAGCAGTCCCGAGGACAGGGGTTTAGCCAAAAACATTCAGTACTTC. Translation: CASSPEDRGLAKNIQYF. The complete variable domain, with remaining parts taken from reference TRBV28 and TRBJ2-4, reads DVKVTQSSRYLVKRTGEKVFLECVQDMDHENMFWYRQDPGLGLRLIYFSYDVKMKEKGDIPEGYSVSREKKERFSLILESASTNQTSMYLCASSPEDRGLAKNIQYFGAGTRLSVL.

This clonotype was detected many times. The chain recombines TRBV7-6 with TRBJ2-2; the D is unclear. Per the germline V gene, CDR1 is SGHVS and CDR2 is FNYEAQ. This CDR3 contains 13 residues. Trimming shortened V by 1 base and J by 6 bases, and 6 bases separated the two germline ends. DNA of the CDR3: TGTGCCAGCAGCTTAGGTCCGTCCGGGGAGCTGTTTTTT. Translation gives CASSLGPSGELFF.

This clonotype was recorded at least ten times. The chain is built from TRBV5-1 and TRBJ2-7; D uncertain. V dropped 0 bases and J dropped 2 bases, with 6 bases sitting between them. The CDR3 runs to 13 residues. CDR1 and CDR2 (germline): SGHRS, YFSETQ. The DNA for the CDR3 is TGCGCCAGCAGCTTGGTTTTTACCTACGAGCAGTACTTC. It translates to CASSLVFTYEQYF.

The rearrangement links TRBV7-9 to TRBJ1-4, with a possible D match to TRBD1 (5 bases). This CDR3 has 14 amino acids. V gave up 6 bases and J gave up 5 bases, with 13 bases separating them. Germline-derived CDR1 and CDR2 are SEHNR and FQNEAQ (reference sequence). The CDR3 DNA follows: TGTGCCAGCAGGAATACGGGGACGAATGAAAAACTGTTTTTT. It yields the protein CASRNTGTNEKLFF.

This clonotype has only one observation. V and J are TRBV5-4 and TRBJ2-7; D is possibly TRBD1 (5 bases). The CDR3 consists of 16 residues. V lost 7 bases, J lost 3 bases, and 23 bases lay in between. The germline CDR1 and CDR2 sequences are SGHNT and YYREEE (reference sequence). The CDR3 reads CASDSNSRVRHYEQYF. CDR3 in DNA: TGTGCCAGCGACTCAAATTCCAGGGTACGACACTACGAGCAGTACTTC. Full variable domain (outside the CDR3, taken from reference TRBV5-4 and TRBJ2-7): ETGVTQSPTHLIKTRGQQVTLRCSSQSGHNTVSWYQQALGQGPQFIFQYYREEENGRGNFPPRFSGLQFPNYSSELNVNALELDDSALYLCASDSNSRVRHYEQYFGPGTRLTVT.

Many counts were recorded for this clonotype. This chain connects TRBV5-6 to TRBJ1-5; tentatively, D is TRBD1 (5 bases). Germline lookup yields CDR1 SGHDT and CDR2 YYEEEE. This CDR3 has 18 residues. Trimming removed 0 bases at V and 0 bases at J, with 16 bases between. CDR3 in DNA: TGTGCCAGCAGCTTGGGGCCAGGGCCACGCTATAGCAATCAGCCCCAGCATTTT. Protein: CASSLGPGPRYSNQPQHF.

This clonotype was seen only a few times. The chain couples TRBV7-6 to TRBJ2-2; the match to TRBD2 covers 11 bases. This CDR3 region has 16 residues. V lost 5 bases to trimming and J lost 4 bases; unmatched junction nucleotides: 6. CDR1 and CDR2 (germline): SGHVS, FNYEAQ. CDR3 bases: TGTGCCAGCAGCCCCTTAGCGGGGGGGGGCACCGGGGAGCTGTTTTTT. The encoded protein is CASSPLAGGGTGELFF.

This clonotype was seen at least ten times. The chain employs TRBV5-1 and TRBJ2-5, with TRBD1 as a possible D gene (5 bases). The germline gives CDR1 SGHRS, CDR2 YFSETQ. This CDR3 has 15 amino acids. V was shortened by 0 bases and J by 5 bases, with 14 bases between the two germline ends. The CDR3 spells CASSLEGRDYETQYF. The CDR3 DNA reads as TGCGCCAGCAGCTTGGAAGGCAGGGATTACGAGACCCAGTACTTC.

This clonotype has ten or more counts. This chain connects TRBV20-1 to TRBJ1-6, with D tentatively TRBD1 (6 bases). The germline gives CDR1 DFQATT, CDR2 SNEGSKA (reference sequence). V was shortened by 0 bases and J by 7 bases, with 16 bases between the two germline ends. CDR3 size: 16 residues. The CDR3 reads CSARDLRLTGNSPLHF. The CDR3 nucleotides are TGCAGTGCTAGAGATCTTCGGTTAACAGGGAATTCACCCCTCCACTTT.

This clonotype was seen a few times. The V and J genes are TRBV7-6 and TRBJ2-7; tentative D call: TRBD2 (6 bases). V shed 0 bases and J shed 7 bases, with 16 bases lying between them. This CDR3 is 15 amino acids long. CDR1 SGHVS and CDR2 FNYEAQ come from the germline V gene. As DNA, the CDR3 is TGTGCCAGCAGCTTAGCGCCGGGAGCCCTGAGGGAGCAGTACTTC. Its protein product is CASSLAPGALREQYF.

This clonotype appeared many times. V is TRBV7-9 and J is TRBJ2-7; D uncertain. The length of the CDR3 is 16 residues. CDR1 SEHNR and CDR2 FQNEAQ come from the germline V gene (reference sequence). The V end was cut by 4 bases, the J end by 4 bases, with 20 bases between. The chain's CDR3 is CASSSTAVKGGYEQYF. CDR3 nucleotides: TGTGCCAGCAGCTCGACGGCGGTAAAAGGTGGATACGAGCAGTACTTC.

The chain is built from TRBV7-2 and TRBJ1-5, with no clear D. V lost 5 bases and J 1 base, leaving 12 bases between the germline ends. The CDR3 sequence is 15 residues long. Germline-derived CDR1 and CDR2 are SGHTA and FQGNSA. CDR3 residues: CASSPREASNQPQHF. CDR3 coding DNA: TGTGCCAGCAGCCCCCGGGAAGCAAGCAATCAGCCCCAGCATTTT.

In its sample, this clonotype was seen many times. The CDR3 here is CASSQAGQGLTNYGYTF. CDR3 bases: TGCGCCAGCAGCCAAGCGGGACAGGGATTAACTAACTATGGCTACACCTTC. V and J are TRBV4-1 and TRBJ1-2, with 9 positions matching TRBD1. Germline values: CDR1 MGHRA, CDR2 YSYEKL. Unmatched junction bases numbered 6, after V lost 1 base and J lost 0 bases. The CDR3 is 17 amino acids.

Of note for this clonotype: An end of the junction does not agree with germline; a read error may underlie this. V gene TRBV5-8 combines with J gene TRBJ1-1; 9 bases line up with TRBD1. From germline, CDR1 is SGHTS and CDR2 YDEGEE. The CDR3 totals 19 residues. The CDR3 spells CASSFPWDRVGGMNTEVFF. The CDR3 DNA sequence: TGTGCCAGCAGCTTTCCCTGGGACAGGGTCGGGGGAATGAACACTGAAGTTTTCTTT.

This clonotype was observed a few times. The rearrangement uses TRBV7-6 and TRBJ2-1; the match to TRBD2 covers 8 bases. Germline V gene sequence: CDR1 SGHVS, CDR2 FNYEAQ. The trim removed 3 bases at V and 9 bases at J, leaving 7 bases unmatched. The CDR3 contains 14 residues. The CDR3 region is CASSFGGGLGEQFF. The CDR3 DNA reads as TGTGCCAGCAGCTTCGGGGGGGGACTCGGTGAGCAGTTCTTC.

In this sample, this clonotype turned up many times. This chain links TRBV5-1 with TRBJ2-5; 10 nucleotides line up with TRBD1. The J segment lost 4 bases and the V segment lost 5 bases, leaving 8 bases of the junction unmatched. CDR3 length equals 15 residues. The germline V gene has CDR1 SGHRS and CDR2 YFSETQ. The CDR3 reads CASRFAGTGAETQYF. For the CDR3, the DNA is TGCGCCAGCAGGTTCGCCGGGACAGGGGCAGAGACCCAGTACTTC.

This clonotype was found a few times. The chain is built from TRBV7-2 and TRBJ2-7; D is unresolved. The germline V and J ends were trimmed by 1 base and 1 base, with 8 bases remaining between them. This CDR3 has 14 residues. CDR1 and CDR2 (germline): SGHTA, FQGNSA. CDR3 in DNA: TGTGCCAGCAGCTTAGGCGGAACGTCCTACGAGCAGTACTTC. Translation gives CASSLGGTSYEQYF.

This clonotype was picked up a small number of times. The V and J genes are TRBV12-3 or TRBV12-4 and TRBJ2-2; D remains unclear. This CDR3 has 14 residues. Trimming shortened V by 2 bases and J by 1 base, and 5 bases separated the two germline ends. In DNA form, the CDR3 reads TGTGCCAGCAGTTTATTAGAGAACACCGGGGAGCTGTTTTTT. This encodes CASSLLENTGELFF.

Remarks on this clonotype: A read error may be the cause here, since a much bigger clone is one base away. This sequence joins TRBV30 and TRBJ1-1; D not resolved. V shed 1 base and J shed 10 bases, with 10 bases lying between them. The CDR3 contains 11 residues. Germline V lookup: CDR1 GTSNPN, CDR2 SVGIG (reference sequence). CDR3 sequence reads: CAWSAGGGAFF. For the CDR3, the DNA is TGTGCCTGGAGTGCGGGTGGTGGAGCTTTCTTT.

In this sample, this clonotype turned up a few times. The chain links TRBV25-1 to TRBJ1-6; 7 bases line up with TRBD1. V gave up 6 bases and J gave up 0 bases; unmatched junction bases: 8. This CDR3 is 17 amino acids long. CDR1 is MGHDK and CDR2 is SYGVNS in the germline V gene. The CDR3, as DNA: TGTGCCAGCAGCGTAGGGACAGAGGGCTCCTATAATTCACCCCTCCACTTT. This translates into CASSVGTEGSYNSPLHF.

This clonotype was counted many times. The DNA for the CDR3 is TGTGCCAGCAGCTTAACAGCGAACACTGAAGCTTTCTTT. It codes for CASSLTANTEAFF. This chain joins TRBV7-9 and TRBJ1-1, with D unresolved. There are 13 residues in the CDR3. The germline V gene encodes CDR1 SEHNR and CDR2 FQNEAQ (reference sequence). The V gene lost 2 bases and the J gene lost 1 base, with 5 bases spanning the gap.

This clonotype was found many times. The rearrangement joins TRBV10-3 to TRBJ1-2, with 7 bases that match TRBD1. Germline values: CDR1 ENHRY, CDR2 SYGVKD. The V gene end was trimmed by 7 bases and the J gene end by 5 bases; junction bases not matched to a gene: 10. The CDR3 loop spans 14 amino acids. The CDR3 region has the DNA TGTGCCATCACCCGAGACAGGGACTGGTATGGCTACACCTTC. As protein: CAITRDRDWYGYTF.

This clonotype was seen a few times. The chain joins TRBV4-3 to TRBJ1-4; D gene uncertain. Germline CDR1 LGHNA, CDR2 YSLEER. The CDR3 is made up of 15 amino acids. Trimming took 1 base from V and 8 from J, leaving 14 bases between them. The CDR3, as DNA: TGCGCCAGCAGCCAAGGTCCGGGGTCGGGCGAAAAACTGTTTTTT. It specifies CASSQGPGSGEKLFF.

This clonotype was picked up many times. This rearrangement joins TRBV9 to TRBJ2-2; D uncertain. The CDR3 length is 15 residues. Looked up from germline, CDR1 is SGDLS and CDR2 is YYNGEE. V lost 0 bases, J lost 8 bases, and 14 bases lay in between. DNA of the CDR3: TGTGCCAGCAGCGTAGACCTGCGGCAGTCGGGGGAGCTGTTTTTT. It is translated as CASSVDLRQSGELFF.

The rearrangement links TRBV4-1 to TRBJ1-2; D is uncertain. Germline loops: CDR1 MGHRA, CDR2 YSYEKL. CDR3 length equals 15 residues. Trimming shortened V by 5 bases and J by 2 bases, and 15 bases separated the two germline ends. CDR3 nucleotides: TGCGCCAGCAGCTCTTCTAATGACGGGAACTATGGCTACACCTTC. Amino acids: CASSSSNDGNYGYTF.